Listed here is a single T cell receptor beta chain. Its specificity is unknown. Since all of the isolated RNA was reverse transcribed, expressed TCRB transcripts were what got sequenced. For naive, central memory and regulatory T cell samples, reads averaged about 3.5 million. Assay used: immunoSEQ multiplex PCR; TCRdb lists only in-frame clones, some missing. Among 640,000 or so clones listed, more than 13% were seen once. This CDR3 is 16 amino acids long. CDR1 LGHNA and CDR2 YNFKEQ come from the germline V gene. V was trimmed by 2 bases and J by 2 bases, leaving 12 bases between them. This specimen comes from a study of beta chain features in type 1 diabetes. Study-wide points: Researchers caution that PCR might favor shorter templates, equally among patients and controls. Across all four CD4+ subsets, people with type 1 diabetes showed modestly shorter TCRB CDR3s.

Blood was collected once per donor into heparin, averaging roughly 0.12 L. The rearrangement links TRBV4-2 to TRBJ2-2, with D possibly TRBD2 on 7 matching bases. Sequencing input: naive CD4+ T cells from blood. The TCR was taken from a man aged 18 to 30 with type 1 diabetes. DNA of the CDR3: TGTGCCAGCAGCCAACCGGGGGGCAAAAACACCGGGGAGCTGTTTTTT. Its translation: CASSQPGGKNTGELFF.